This entry features one T cell receptor (beta chain) sequence. Assay: immunoSEQ multiplex PCR; the TCRdb copy retains only in-frame clones and omits some. The repertoire holds about 15,000 clones, with roughly 70% as singletons. This sample is drawn from a study of ipilimumab plus nivolumab after autologous stem cell transplantation. On the study more broadly: DLBCL patients had primary refractory or relapsed disease.

Patients received nivolumab 3 mg/kg at weeks 1, 4, 7, 10, then fortnightly to week 26. Trimming cost V 0 bases and J 3 bases, with 7 bases left between them. Germline V lookup: CDR1 MGHRA, CDR2 YSYEKL. CDR3 length equals 14 residues. Specimen: PBMCs, collected in a trial of ipilimumab plus nivolumab as post-transplant consolidation. The sequence came from a male donor with diffuse large B-cell lymphoma. The V call is TRBV4-1, the J call TRBJ2-3; D might be TRBD2 (6 bases). CDR3 nucleotides: TGCGCCAGCAGCCAAGAGGGGGGAACAGATACGCAGTATTTT. This translates into CASSQEGGTDTQYF.